The subject of this entry is one T cell receptor beta chain. This sample stems from a study of T cell changes during pregnancy in multiple sclerosis. V trimming: 2 bases; J trimming: 4 bases; junction bases outside the gene matches: 7. This CDR3 is 16 amino acids long. CDR1 MNHEY and CDR2 SVGAGI come from the germline V gene. Assay: immunoSEQ multiplex PCR; the TCRdb copy retains only in-frame clones and omits some. In the table there are roughly 64,000 clones, roughly 92% of which are singletons. This rearrangement joins TRBV6-5 to TRBJ2-3, with 9 bases that match TRBD1. This TCR was sampled from a female donor with multiple sclerosis, enrolled in a pregnancy study. The material was peripheral blood, obtained in the second trimester of pregnancy. CDR3 nucleotides: TGTGCCAGCAGTTACACCGGGACAGGGCGACCAGATACGCAGTATTTT. It yields the protein CASSYTGTGRPDTQYF.